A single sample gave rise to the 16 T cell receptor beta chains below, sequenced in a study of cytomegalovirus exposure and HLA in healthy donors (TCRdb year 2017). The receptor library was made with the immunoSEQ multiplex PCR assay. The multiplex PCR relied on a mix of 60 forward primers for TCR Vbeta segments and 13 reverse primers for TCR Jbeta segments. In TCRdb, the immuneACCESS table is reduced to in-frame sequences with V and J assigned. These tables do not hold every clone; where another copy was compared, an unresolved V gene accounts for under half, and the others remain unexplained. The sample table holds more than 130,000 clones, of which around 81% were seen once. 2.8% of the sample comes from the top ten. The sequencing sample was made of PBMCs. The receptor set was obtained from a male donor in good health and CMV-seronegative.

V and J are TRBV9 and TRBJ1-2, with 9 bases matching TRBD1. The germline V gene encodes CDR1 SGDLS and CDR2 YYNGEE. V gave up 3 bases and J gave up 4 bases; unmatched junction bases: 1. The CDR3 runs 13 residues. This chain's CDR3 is CASSETGGYGYTF. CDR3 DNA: TGTGCCAGCAGCGAGACAGGGGGCTATGGCTACACCTTC.

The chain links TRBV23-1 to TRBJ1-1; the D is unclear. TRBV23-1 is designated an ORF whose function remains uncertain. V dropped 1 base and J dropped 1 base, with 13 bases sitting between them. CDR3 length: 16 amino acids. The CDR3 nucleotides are TGCGCCAGCAGTCAATGCAGAAGCTCGGGGAACACTGAAGCTTTCTTT. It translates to CASSQCRSSGNTEAFF.

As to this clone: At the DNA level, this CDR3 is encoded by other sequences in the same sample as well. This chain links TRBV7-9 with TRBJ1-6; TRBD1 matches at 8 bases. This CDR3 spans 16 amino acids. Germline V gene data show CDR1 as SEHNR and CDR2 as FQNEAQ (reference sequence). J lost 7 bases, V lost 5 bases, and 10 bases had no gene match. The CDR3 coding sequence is TGTGCCAGCAGCCTCCCGACAGGGGCCGTAAATTCACCCCTCCACTTT. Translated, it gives CASSLPTGAVNSPLHF.

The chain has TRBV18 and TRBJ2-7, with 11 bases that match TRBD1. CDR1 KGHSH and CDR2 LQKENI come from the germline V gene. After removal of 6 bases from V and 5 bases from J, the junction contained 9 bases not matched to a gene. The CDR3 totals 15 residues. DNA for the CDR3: TGTGCCAGCTCGCCAGGGACAGGGGGAGGCCACGAGCAGTACTTC. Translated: CASSPGTGGGHEQYF.

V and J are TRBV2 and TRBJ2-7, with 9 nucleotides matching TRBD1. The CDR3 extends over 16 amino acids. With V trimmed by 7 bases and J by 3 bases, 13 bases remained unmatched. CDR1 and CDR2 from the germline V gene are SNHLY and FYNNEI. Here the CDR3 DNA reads TGTGCCAGCAACTACCCTGGGACAGGGTTTTACTACGAGCAGTACTTC. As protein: CASNYPGTGFYYEQYF.

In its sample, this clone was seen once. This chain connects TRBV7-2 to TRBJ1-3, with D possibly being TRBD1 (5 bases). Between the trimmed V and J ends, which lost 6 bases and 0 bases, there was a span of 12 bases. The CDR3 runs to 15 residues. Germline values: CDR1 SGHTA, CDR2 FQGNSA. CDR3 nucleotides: TGTGCCAGCAGTGCTCAGGGCCCCTCTGGAAACACCATATATTTT. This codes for CASSAQGPSGNTIYF.

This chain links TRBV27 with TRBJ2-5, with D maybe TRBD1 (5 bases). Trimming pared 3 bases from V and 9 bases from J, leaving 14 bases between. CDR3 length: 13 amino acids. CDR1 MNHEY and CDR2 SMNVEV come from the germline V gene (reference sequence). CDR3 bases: TGTGCCAGCAGTTTGGTGGGGCAGCCCGCCCAGTACTTC. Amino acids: CASSLVGQPAQYF.

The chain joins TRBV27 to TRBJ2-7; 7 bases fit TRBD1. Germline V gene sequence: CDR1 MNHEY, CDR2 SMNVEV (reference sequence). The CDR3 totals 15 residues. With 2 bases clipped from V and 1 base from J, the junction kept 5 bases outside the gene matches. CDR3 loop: CASSLTGQPSYEQYF. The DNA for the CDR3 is TGTGCCAGCAGTTTAACGGGACAGCCGTCCTACGAGCAGTACTTC.

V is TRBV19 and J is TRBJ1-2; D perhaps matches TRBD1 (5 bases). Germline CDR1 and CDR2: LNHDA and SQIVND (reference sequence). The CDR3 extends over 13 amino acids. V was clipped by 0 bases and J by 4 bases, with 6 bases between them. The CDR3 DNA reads TGTGCCAGTAGTATAGAAGGGGCCTATGGCTACACCTTC. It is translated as CASSIEGAYGYTF. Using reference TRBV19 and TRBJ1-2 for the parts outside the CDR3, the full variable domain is DGGITQSPKYLFRKEGQNVTLSCEQNLNHDAMYWYRQDPGQGLRLIYYSQIVNDFQKGDIAEGYSVSREKKESFPLTVTSAQKNPTAFYLCASSIEGAYGYTFGSGTRLTVV.

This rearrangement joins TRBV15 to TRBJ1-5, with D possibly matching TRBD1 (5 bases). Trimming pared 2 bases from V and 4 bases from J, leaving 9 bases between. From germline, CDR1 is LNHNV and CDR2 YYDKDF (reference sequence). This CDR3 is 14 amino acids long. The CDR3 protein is CATSRFGGNQPQHF. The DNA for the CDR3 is TGTGCCACCAGCAGATTCGGGGGGAATCAGCCCCAGCATTTT.

CDR3: CASSGLATDTQYF. Here the CDR3 DNA reads TGCGCCAGCAGCGGTCTGGCCACAGATACGCAGTATTTT. The rearrangement links TRBV5-1 to TRBJ2-3; D not certain. Germline CDR1 SGHRS, CDR2 YFSETQ. The CDR3 is made up of 13 amino acids. The ends were cut back, 4 bases at V and 2 bases at J, with 8 bases in the middle.

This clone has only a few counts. DNA for the CDR3: TGTGCCAGCAGGGGACACCCTCAAGAGACCCAGTACTTC. It codes for CASRGHPQETQYF. The gene calls are TRBV7-9 and TRBJ2-5, with TRBD1 as a possible D gene (6 bases). CDR1 and CDR2 from the germline V gene are SEHNR and FQNEAQ (reference sequence). The CDR3 has 13 amino acids. V was cut by 6 bases and J by 2 bases, with 10 bases left in between.

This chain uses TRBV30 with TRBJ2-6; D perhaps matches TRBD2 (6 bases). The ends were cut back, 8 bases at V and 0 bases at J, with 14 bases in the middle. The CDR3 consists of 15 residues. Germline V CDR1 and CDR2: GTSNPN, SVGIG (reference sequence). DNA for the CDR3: TGTGCCGCAACGGAGGGCCACTCTGGGGCCAACGTCCTGACTTTC. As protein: CAATEGHSGANVLTF.

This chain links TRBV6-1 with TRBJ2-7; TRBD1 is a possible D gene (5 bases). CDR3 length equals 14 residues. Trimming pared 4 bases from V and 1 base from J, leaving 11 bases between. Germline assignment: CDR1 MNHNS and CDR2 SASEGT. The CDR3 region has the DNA TGTGCCAGCAGTGGGTTGGACATTTCCTACGAGCAGTACTTC. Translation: CASSGLDISYEQYF.

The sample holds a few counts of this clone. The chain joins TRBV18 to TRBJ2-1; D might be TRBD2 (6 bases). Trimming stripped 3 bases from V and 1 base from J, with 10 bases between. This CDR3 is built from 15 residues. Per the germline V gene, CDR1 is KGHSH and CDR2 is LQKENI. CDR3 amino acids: CASSPVGGSYNEQFF. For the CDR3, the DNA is TGTGCCAGCTCACCTGTGGGGGGTTCCTACAATGAGCAGTTCTTC. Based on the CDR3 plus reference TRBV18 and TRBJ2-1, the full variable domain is NAGVMQNPRHLVRRRGQEARLRCSPMKGHSHVYWYRQLPEEGLKFMVYLQKENIIDESGMPKERFSAEFPKEGPSILRIQQVVRGDSAAYFCASSPVGGSYNEQFFGPGTRLTVL.

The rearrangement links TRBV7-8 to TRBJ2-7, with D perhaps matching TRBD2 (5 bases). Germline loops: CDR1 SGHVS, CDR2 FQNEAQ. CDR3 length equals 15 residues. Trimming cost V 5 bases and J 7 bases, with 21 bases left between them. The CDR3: CASSPPRVASGEQYF. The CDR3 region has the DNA TGTGCCAGCAGCCCGCCGAGGGTGGCTTCGGGGGAGCAGTACTTC.